A single sample is the source of the 18 T cell receptor beta chains below, sequenced in a study of beta chain features in type 1 diabetes. Investigators reverse transcribed all isolated RNA, so they sequenced expressed TCRB transcripts. The protocol was immunoSEQ multiplex PCR, while the TCRdb copy is restricted to in-frame clones and leaves out a portion. The sample has under 450,000 clones; about 14% are singletons. The sequenced sample consisted of naive CD4+ T cells from blood. The receptors derive from a man aged 25 to 45 in good health.

This clone has only a few counts. The chain combines TRBV9 with TRBJ2-7; 8 bases are a match to TRBD1. The ends lost 4 bases at V and 5 bases at J; junction bases unmatched: 8. The germline V gene has CDR1 SGDLS and CDR2 YYNGEE. There are 14 residues in the CDR3. The CDR3 nucleotides read TGTGCCAGCAGCATCGGGACAGGTGAGGACGAGCAGTACGTC. Translated: CASSIGTGEDEQYV.

This clone has only a few counts. The V and J genes are TRBV14 and TRBJ2-1; 9 nucleotides match TRBD2. Trimming cost V 3 bases and J 4 bases; bases outside gene matches: 10. The CDR3 has 17 amino acids. Germline V lookup: CDR1 SGHDN, CDR2 FVKESK. This CDR3 is CASSQNAGLARYNEQFF. The CDR3 DNA reads as TGTGCCAGCAGCCAGAACGCCGGACTAGCGCGATACAATGAGCAGTTCTTC.

The chain joins TRBV30 to TRBJ2-7, with unresolved D. The ends were cut back, 3 bases at V and 1 base at J, with 10 bases in the middle. CDR1 is GTSNPN and CDR2 is SVGIG in the germline V gene (reference sequence). This CDR3 comprises 13 residues. CDR3 nucleotide sequence: TGTGCCTGGAGCGTCGGCGGATCCTACGAGCAGTACGTC. This sequence encodes CAWSVGGSYEQYV.

This clone was found a few times. The chain carries TRBV4-2 and TRBJ2-5; 7 nucleotides align to TRBD2. J lost 3 bases, V lost 1 base, and 17 bases had no gene match. Per the germline V gene, CDR1 is LGHNA and CDR2 is YNFKEQ. This CDR3 spans 19 amino acids. CDR3 protein: CASSQGRSTQRDLKETQYF. The DNA of the CDR3 is TGTGCCAGCAGCCAAGGAAGAAGCACACAGCGGGACCTGAAAGAGACCCAGTACTTC.

This clone was detected only a few times. J is TRBJ2-1 and V is TRBV4-2, with TRBD2 identical over 8 bases. V lost 4 bases, J lost 7 bases, and 9 bases stayed unmatched. Germline values: CDR1 LGHNA, CDR2 YNFKEQ. This CDR3 is built from 15 residues. The CDR3 here is CASSPMIAGLNEQFF. The CDR3 region has the DNA TGTGCCAGCAGCCCGATGATAGCGGGATTAAATGAGCAGTTCTTC.

This chain uses TRBV15 with TRBJ2-5; 7 bases fit TRBD1. J gave up 1 base and V 1 base, and 12 bases lay outside the gene matches. Germline loops: CDR1 LNHNV, CDR2 YYDKDF (reference sequence). CDR3 length equals 18 residues. CDR3 DNA sequence: TGTGCCACCAGCAGAGGGGACAGATTTGGTGGGATCCAAGAGACCCAGTACTTC. Translation gives CATSRGDRFGGIQETQYF.

The chain carries TRBV9 and TRBJ2-4, with TRBD1 identical over 12 bases. V was clipped by 2 bases and J by 6 bases; unmatched bases: 0. Germline CDR1 reads SGDLS; CDR2 reads YYNGEE. The CDR3 contains 14 residues. The DNA of the CDR3 is TGTGCCAGCAGCGTGGGACAGGGGGCAAACATTCAGTACTTC. As protein: CASSVGQGANIQYF.

The chain links TRBV14 to TRBJ2-5; TRBD2 agrees at 7 bases. The germline V gene encodes CDR1 SGHDN and CDR2 FVKESK. J lost 2 bases, V lost 3 bases, and 6 bases had no gene match. The CDR3 has 15 residues. CDR3 sequence (DNA): TGTGCCAGCAGCCATCAAGCGGGGCCACAAGAGACCCAGTACTTC. Translated: CASSHQAGPQETQYF.

In its sample, this clone was seen a few times. This chain joins TRBV27 and TRBJ1-1; D is unclear. The germline gives CDR1 MNHEY, CDR2 SMNVEV (reference sequence). The CDR3 covers 13 residues. Trimming shortened V by 5 bases and J by 5 bases, and 12 bases separated the two germline ends. CDR3 bases: TGTGCCAGCAGTCCATTCACTGGGACTGAAGCTTTCTTT. Translation: CASSPFTGTEAFF.

This chain uses TRBV5-6 with TRBJ2-7, with D unresolved. The CDR3 spans 14 residues. V was shortened by 5 bases and J by 5 bases, with 17 bases between the two germline ends. CDR1 is SGHDT, CDR2 YYEEEE, per germline. The CDR3 bases are TGTGCCAGCAGTGCGCCGGGCGGCAGGCACGAGCAGTACGTC. Protein product: CASSAPGGRHEQYV.

The chain employs TRBV9 and TRBJ2-7; the D is unclear. Trimming cost V 2 bases and J 3 bases, with 6 bases left between them. CDR1 is SGDLS and CDR2 is YYNGEE in the germline V gene. The CDR3 has 12 residues. The CDR3 nucleotides are TGTGCCAGCAGCGTTGATGACTACGAGCAGTACTTC. Encoded protein: CASSVDDYEQYF.

The chain combines TRBV29-1 with TRBJ2-1, with 10 bases identical to TRBD2. Germline V gene sequence: CDR1 SQVTM, CDR2 ANQGSEA. This CDR3 has 14 amino acids. The junction had 9 bases not matched to a gene; V was cut back by 7 bases and J by 6 bases. CDR3 loop: CSAASGGAGNEQFF. CDR3 in DNA: TGCAGCGCCGCCAGCGGGGGGGCGGGCAATGAGCAGTTCTTC.

The chain carries TRBV4-1 and TRBJ1-5, with D unclear. Trimming took off 0 bases at V and 4 bases at J, with 4 bases between the two ends. The CDR3 loop spans 13 amino acids. The V gene's germline CDR1 is MGHRA and CDR2 YSYEKL. The CDR3 sequence: CASSQDPNQPQHF. DNA of the CDR3: TGCGCCAGCAGCCAAGATCCAAATCAGCCCCAGCATTTT.

This clone was found a few times. The rearrangement links TRBV7-9 to TRBJ1-2; the D gene is possibly TRBD1 (5 bases). Germline V gene lookup returns CDR1 SEHNR and CDR2 FQNEAQ (reference sequence). The ends were cut back, 8 bases at V and 2 bases at J, with 12 bases in the middle. The CDR3 loop spans 13 amino acids. DNA for the CDR3: TGTGCCAGCGGGGCAGGGCCGAACTATGGCTACACCTTC. It yields the protein CASGAGPNYGYTF.

V usage is TRBV11-3 and J usage is TRBJ2-5; maybe TRBD1 (6 bases). The CDR3 has 13 residues. V lost 5 bases and J lost 3, with 10 bases in between. CDR1 SGHNT and CDR2 YENEEA come from the germline V gene. The CDR3 spells CASSLGGEETQYF. CDR3 nucleotides: TGTGCCAGCAGCCTAGGGGGAGAAGAGACCCAGTACTTC. The full variable domain, with the rest looked up from reference TRBV11-3 and TRBJ2-5, is EAGVVQSPRYKIIEKKQPVAFWCNPISGHNTLYWYLQNLGQGPELLIRYENEEAVDDSQLPKDRFSAERLKGVDSTLKIQPAELGDSAVYLCASSLGGEETQYFGPGTRLLVL.

A few counts support this clone. The V call is TRBV29-1, the J call TRBJ1-2; D possibly corresponds to TRBD1 (6 bases). CDR1 and CDR2 (germline): SQVTM, ANQGSEA. CDR3 length: 15 residues. With 4 bases removed from V and 4 bases from J, the gap between germline ends came to 19 bases. CDR3 sequence: CSVASRGLSFYGYTF. The CDR3 DNA reads TGCAGCGTTGCCTCCCGGGGGCTGAGTTTCTATGGCTACACCTTC.

This clone has a single count. V gene TRBV20-1 combines with J gene TRBJ2-1, with D uncertain. The CDR3 sequence is 10 residues long. Germline V CDR1 and CDR2: DFQATT, SNEGSKA (reference sequence). Trimming shortened V by 5 bases and J by 8 bases, and 7 bases separated the two germline ends. The CDR3 DNA reads as TGCAGTGCTGCTCGGGATGAGCAGTTCTTC. It encodes CSAARDEQFF.

The chain is built from TRBV1 and TRBJ2-1; the D segment call TRBD2 is taken from the table without a DNA check. TRBV1 is recorded as a pseudogene. This CDR3 is 17 amino acids long. The CDR3 DNA sequence: TGCACCAGCAGCCACTATTTTGGGACTAGCGGGAGGGATGAGCAGTTCTTC. Its translation is CTSSHYFGTSGRDEQFF.